Listed here are 30 T cell receptor beta chains from one sample, sequenced in a study of T cells in localized non-small cell lung cancer. Assay used: immunoSEQ multiplex PCR; TCRdb lists only in-frame clones, some missing. The table shows thousands of clones, with approximately 45% occurring only once. The source was lymph node tissue, collected before any cancer treatment. The receptors shown here come from a man aged 35-75 years with stage I lung adenocarcinoma.

This clone was detected only a few times. V is TRBV7-6 and J is TRBJ2-2, with a weak D call TRBD1 (6 bases). V was shortened by 3 bases and J by 4 bases, with 15 bases between the two germline ends. This CDR3 region has 16 residues. Germline V gives CDR1 SGHVS, CDR2 FNYEAQ. DNA for the CDR3: TGTGCCAGCAGCTTGGGTCAGGGGTCGGGCACCGGGGAGCTGTTTTTT. Its protein is CASSLGQGSGTGELFF.

The chain carries TRBV11-3 and TRBJ2-7, with D possibly matching TRBD2 (5 bases). This CDR3 has 15 residues. Germline V gene sequence: CDR1 SGHNT, CDR2 YENEEA. With 8 bases removed from V and 2 bases from J, the gap between germline ends came to 19 bases. CDR3 protein: CASGARGGGPYEQYF. The CDR3 region has the DNA TGTGCCAGCGGCGCCCGGGGTGGCGGTCCCTACGAGCAGTACTTC.

The table lists this clone with a few counts. The chain combines TRBV22-1 with TRBJ1-1. TRBV22-1 is recorded as a pseudogene. The CDR3 sequence is 17 residues long. The CDR3 sequence is CASSSGGGGYMNTEAFF. CDR3 sequence (DNA): TGTGCCAGCAGTTCGGGAGGAGGGGGCTATATGAACACTGAAGCTTTCTTT.

The chain joins TRBV29-1 to TRBJ1-1; D ambiguous. V was pared by 3 bases and J by 4 bases, with 15 bases between. The germline V gene has CDR1 SQVTM and CDR2 ANQGSEA. The CDR3 contains 14 residues. DNA for the CDR3: TGCAGCGTTGATGTCAGAGGGCGAGGCACTGAAGCTTTCTTT. Its protein is CSVDVRGRGTEAFF.

This clone was seen a single time. The chain combines TRBV19 with TRBJ1-4; 8 bases match TRBD1. J was trimmed by 4 bases and V by 3 bases; bases with no gene match: 1. The CDR3 loop spans 14 amino acids. Germline V gene sequence: CDR1 LNHDA, CDR2 SQIVND (reference sequence). CDR3 in DNA: TGTGCCAGTAGTATTGGACAGGGTAATGAAAAACTGTTTTTT. Encoded protein: CASSIGQGNEKLFF. Filled out from reference TRBV19 and TRBJ1-4, the complete variable domain reads DGGITQSPKYLFRKEGQNVTLSCEQNLNHDAMYWYRQDPGQGLRLIYYSQIVNDFQKGDIAEGYSVSREKKESFPLTVTSAQKNPTAFYLCASSIGQGNEKLFFGSGTQLSVL.

The chain recombines TRBV14 with TRBJ1-1, with D tentatively TRBD1 (5 bases). From germline, CDR1 is SGHDN and CDR2 FVKESK. The CDR3 totals 13 residues. V lost 6 bases, J lost 2 bases, and 10 bases lay in between. The CDR3 sequence is CASRSGSNTEAFF. DNA of the CDR3: TGTGCCAGCAGGTCAGGGTCTAACACTGAAGCTTTCTTT.

This rearrangement joins TRBV19 to TRBJ2-3, with 7 bases aligning to TRBD1. Germline CDR1 is LNHDA and CDR2 is SQIVND (reference sequence). Trimming took 3 bases from V and 0 from J; bases not matched to a gene: 6. The CDR3 spans 16 residues. Here the CDR3 reads CASSIGTETSTDTQYF. For the CDR3, the DNA is TGTGCCAGTAGTATCGGGACAGAGACTAGCACAGATACGCAGTATTTT.

This clone was detected only a few times. The chain uses TRBV7-5 and TRBJ2-3; the table calls TRBD2, which could not be checked here. TRBV7-5 is annotated as a pseudogene. This CDR3 spans 15 amino acids. CDR3 amino acids: CASSLTGGGADTQYF. Here the CDR3 DNA reads TGTGCCAGCAGCTTGACGGGAGGAGGAGCAGATACGCAGTATTTT.

The rearrangement joins TRBV5-1 to TRBJ2-3; TRBD2 agrees at 10 bases. V trimming: 0 bases; J trimming: 4 bases; junction bases outside the gene matches: 8. CDR1 and CDR2 from the germline V gene are SGHRS and YFSETQ. The CDR3 runs 17 residues. The CDR3 loop reads CASSLGASGSRADTQYF. The CDR3 DNA is TGCGCCAGCAGCTTGGGGGCTAGCGGGAGCAGGGCAGATACGCAGTATTTT. Full variable domain (remainder filled in from reference TRBV5-1 and TRBJ2-3): KAGVTQTPRYLIKTRGQQVTLSCSPISGHRSVSWYQQTPGQGLQFLFEYFSETQRNKGNFPGRFSGRQFSNSRSEMNVSTLELGDSALYLCASSLGASGSRADTQYFGPGTRLTVL.

This clone has just a few counts. CDR3 amino acids: CASSQQAGGQETQYF. The CDR3 bases are TGTGCCAGCAGCCAGCAGGCGGGAGGGCAAGAGACCCAGTACTTC. V usage is TRBV11-3 and J usage is TRBJ2-5, with 9 bases matching TRBD2. Germline V gene sequence: CDR1 SGHNT, CDR2 YENEEA. Unmatched junction bases numbered 6, after V lost 5 bases and J lost 2 bases. The CDR3 consists of 15 residues.

On this clone itself: An end of the junction does not agree with germline; a read error may underlie this. This chain uses TRBV14 with TRBJ2-1, with 11 positions matching TRBD2. The germline gives CDR1 SGHDN, CDR2 FVKESK. CDR3 size: 15 residues. CDR3 sequence reads: CASSKRLAGNNEQFF. The CDR3 DNA is TGTGCCAGCAGCAAGCGACTAGCGGGAAACAATGAGCAATTCTTC.

DNA of the CDR3: TGTGCCTGGGGCTCTCGGAAGGGGTGGAACGAGCAGTACTTC. As protein: CAWGSRKGWNEQYF. The chain employs TRBV30 and TRBJ2-7; D might be TRBD1 (5 bases). CDR1 and CDR2 (germline): GTSNPN, SVGIG (reference sequence). The CDR3 is 14 residues long. The ends were cut back, 5 bases at V and 5 bases at J, with 19 bases in the middle.

The chain joins TRBV10-2 to TRBJ2-1; 8 nucleotides agree with TRBD1. Looked up from germline, CDR1 is WSHSY and CDR2 is SAAADI. There are 12 residues in the CDR3. Losses at the gene ends were 8 bases for V and 9 bases for J; bases not matched to a gene: 6. CDR3 amino acids: CASGQGAGEQFF. As DNA, the CDR3 is TGCGCCAGCGGGCAGGGGGCAGGTGAGCAGTTCTTC.

This clone turned up a few times. J is TRBJ2-5 and V is TRBV11-1; tentatively, D is TRBD1 (6 bases). Germline loops: CDR1 SGHAT, CDR2 FQDESV (reference sequence). V shed 1 base and J shed 1 base, with 7 bases lying between them. This CDR3 contains 14 residues. The CDR3 DNA follows: TGTGCCAGCAGCTTAGTACAGGGCCAAGAGACCCAGTACTTC. Translated: CASSLVQGQETQYF.

The J gene is TRBJ2-7, the V gene TRBV19; D uncertain. CDR1 and CDR2 (germline): LNHDA, SQIVND (reference sequence). V was clipped by 8 bases and J by 0 bases, with 11 bases between them. The CDR3 extends over 13 amino acids. CDR3 DNA sequence: TGTGCCAGTCTACACCCTAACTCCTACGAGCAGTACTTC. This sequence encodes CASLHPNSYEQYF.

The chain uses TRBV29-1 and TRBJ1-2; the D gene is possibly TRBD1 (5 bases). The V end lost 6 bases, the J end lost 6 bases, and 20 bases lay between the germline ends. The CDR3 has 14 amino acids. Germline lookup yields CDR1 SQVTM and CDR2 ANQGSEA. CDR3 bases: TGCAGCGTCGCCGAGGGGAGTAGAGTAGATGGCTACACCTTC. This translates into CSVAEGSRVDGYTF.

This clone was observed a handful of times. The V call is TRBV5-1, the J call TRBJ1-1; TRBD1 might be the D (6 bases). Germline values: CDR1 SGHRS, CDR2 YFSETQ. V was pared by 2 bases and J by 5 bases, with 19 bases between. The CDR3 covers 16 residues. The CDR3 here is CASSFSARQGRTEAFF. In nucleotides, the CDR3 is TGCGCCAGCAGCTTCTCGGCTCGCCAGGGGAGGACTGAAGCTTTCTTT.

The chain employs TRBV7-5 and TRBJ1-4; TRBD1, as called in the table, went unchecked against the DNA. TRBV7-5 is flagged as a pseudogene. The CDR3 totals 15 residues. CDR3 bases: TGTGCCAGCAGCTTCACAGGGGGGAGAAATGAAAAACTGTTTTTT. The encoded protein is CASSFTGGRNEKLFF.

The V and J genes are TRBV11-3 and TRBJ1-1, with D tentatively TRBD1 (5 bases). Per germline, CDR1 SGHNT and CDR2 YENEEA. The CDR3 has 15 amino acids. Between the trimmed V and J ends, which lost 3 bases and 6 bases, there was a span of 17 bases. CDR3 DNA sequence: TGTGCCAGCAGCTTCGCCCCCGGGCAAGGGGCTGAAGCTTTCTTT. It codes for CASSFAPGQGAEAFF.

The chain combines TRBV19 with TRBJ1-2; D is unclear. This CDR3 is built from 14 residues. The germline V gene encodes CDR1 LNHDA and CDR2 SQIVND (reference sequence). Deletions cut 3 bases from V and 1 base from J, with 9 bases between. CDR3 region: CASSILGFNYGYTF. The CDR3 DNA reads TGTGCCAGTAGTATTCTGGGATTTAACTATGGCTACACCTTC. The full variable domain, in which reference TRBV19 and TRBJ1-2 provide the parts outside the CDR3, is DGGITQSPKYLFRKEGQNVTLSCEQNLNHDAMYWYRQDPGQGLRLIYYSQIVNDFQKGDIAEGYSVSREKKESFPLTVTSAQKNPTAFYLCASSILGFNYGYTFGSGTRLTVV.

The genes are TRBV30 and TRBJ2-3; D might be TRBD1 or TRBD2, each matching 6 bases. Germline loops: CDR1 GTSNPN, CDR2 SVGIG (reference sequence). V lost 7 bases to trimming and J lost 3 bases, with 20 bases between them. The CDR3 length is 15 residues. The CDR3: CASVGGNVETDTQYF. The CDR3 nucleotides are TGTGCCTCCGTAGGGGGGAACGTAGAGACAGATACGCAGTATTTT.

This clone has a handful of counts. The chain uses TRBV11-3 and TRBJ2-6; D uncertain. Germline CDR1 and CDR2: SGHNT and YENEEA. This CDR3 region has 14 residues. V was shortened by 0 bases and J by 2 bases, with 2 bases between the two germline ends. CDR3 amino acids: CASSLDTGANVLTF. The DNA for the CDR3 is TGTGCCAGCAGCTTAGACACTGGGGCCAACGTCCTGACTTTC.

The chain's CDR3 is CASSQGLTREETQYF. As DNA, the CDR3 is TGCGCCAGCAGCCAAGGGTTAACCAGGGAAGAGACCCAGTACTTC. The genes are TRBV1 and TRBJ2-5; no DNA check was done on the table's D call, TRBD1. TRBV1 is recorded as a pseudogene. This CDR3 is 15 amino acids long.

V gene TRBV28 combines with J gene TRBJ1-1; possible D gene TRBD1, 5 bases. CDR1 and CDR2 (germline): MDHEN, SYDVKM. The V and J ends lost 2 bases and 3 bases respectively, with 10 bases between them. The CDR3 covers 14 residues. This chain's CDR3 is CASSLGVGDTEAFF. The DNA of the CDR3 is TGTGCCAGCAGTTTAGGGGTGGGGGACACTGAAGCTTTCTTT.

The chain recombines TRBV30 with TRBJ1-2; D possibly corresponds to TRBD1 (6 bases). The CDR3 totals 13 residues. Per the germline V gene, CDR1 is GTSNPN and CDR2 is SVGIG (reference sequence). Trimming removed 2 bases from V and 4 bases from J, with 11 bases in between. CDR3 in amino acids: CAWSQTGPYGYTF. CDR3 in DNA: TGTGCCTGGAGTCAGACAGGACCCTATGGCTACACCTTC.

J is TRBJ1-5 and V is TRBV19; TRBD1 matches 8 bases. The CDR3 extends over 14 amino acids. Germline CDR1 and CDR2: LNHDA and SQIVND (reference sequence). After removal of 5 bases from V and 7 bases from J, the junction contained 7 bases not matched to a gene. The CDR3 DNA reads as TGTGCCAGTAGTCCTTGGACAGGGAGACAGCCCCAGCATTTT. Translated, it gives CASSPWTGRQPQHF.

This clone was found a few times. The chain is built from TRBV9 and TRBJ1-1; tentative D call: TRBD1 (5 bases). The CDR3 is made up of 15 amino acids. CDR1 and CDR2 from the germline V gene are SGDLS and YYNGEE. The V gene lost 5 bases and the J gene lost 1 base, with 15 bases spanning the gap. This CDR3 is CASSESDTSNTEAFF. As DNA, the CDR3 is TGTGCCAGCAGTGAGTCGGACACTTCGAACACTGAAGCTTTCTTT.

There are a few counts of this clone. The J gene is TRBJ2-5, the V gene TRBV11-3; 8 bases are shared with TRBD2. Germline loops: CDR1 SGHNT, CDR2 YENEEA. The length of the CDR3 is 18 residues. V lost 2 bases to trimming and J lost 1 base; unmatched junction nucleotides: 12. CDR3 protein: CASSLWVGIAGPQETQYF. DNA of the CDR3: TGTGCCAGCAGCTTATGGGTTGGAATAGCGGGACCCCAAGAGACCCAGTACTTC.

This clone was counted a few times. V is TRBV9 and J is TRBJ2-3; TRBD2 agrees at 12 bases. CDR1 is SGDLS and CDR2 is YYNGEE in the germline V gene. The CDR3 loop spans 16 amino acids. V was pared by 2 bases and J by 3 bases, with 4 bases of the junction left unmatched. DNA for the CDR3: TGTGCCAGCAGCGTTCTGACTAGCGGGAGAACAGATACGCAGTATTTT. The encoded protein is CASSVLTSGRTDTQYF. Variable domain in full (rest from reference TRBV9 and TRBJ2-3): DSGVTQTPKHLITATGQRVTLRCSPRSGDLSVYWYQQSLDQGLQFLIQYYNGEERAKGNILERFSAQQFPDLHSELNLSSLELGDSALYFCASSVLTSGRTDTQYFGPGTRLTVL.

The chain employs TRBV19 and TRBJ2-1, with TRBD2 matching over 8 bases. This CDR3 has 15 amino acids. J lost 4 bases, V lost 6 bases, and 8 bases had no gene match. Germline CDR1 LNHDA, CDR2 SQIVND (reference sequence). This CDR3 is CASRTRGGLYNEQFF. CDR3 nucleotides: TGTGCCAGTAGAACCCGGGGGGGCCTTTACAATGAGCAGTTCTTC.